These 14 T cell receptor beta chains were all obtained from the same sample, sequenced in a study of shared clonotypes between healthy human individuals. Naive CD8 cells, CD45RO-negative and positively selected for CCR7, excluded terminally differentiated effector memory CD45RA+ cells. Assay used: immunoSEQ multiplex PCR; TCRdb lists only in-frame clones, some missing. The top ten hold about 1.5% of the sample, which has about 2.1 million clones, 85% to 95% seen once. Sequencing was performed on naive CD8+ T cells from PBMCs. The receptors stem from a man between 18 and 35 years old in good health. Some clones in this sample may be carry-over from other donors' samples.

V usage is TRBV27 and J usage is TRBJ2-1; 9 bases agree with TRBD1. J gave up 5 bases and V 2 bases, and 4 bases lay outside the gene matches. This CDR3 is 15 amino acids long. Per germline, CDR1 MNHEY and CDR2 SMNVEV (reference sequence). The CDR3 DNA reads TGTGCCAGCAGTTTAGTGGGGACAGGGAACAATGAGCAGTTCTTC. It is translated as CASSLVGTGNNEQFF.

CDR3 sequence (DNA): TGCAGCGTTGAAGATTCTCCACTACAGGGAGGTGGCTACACCTTC. The encoded protein is CSVEDSPLQGGGYTF. The chain couples TRBV29-1 to TRBJ1-2; D possibly corresponds to TRBD1 (6 bases). The CDR3 has 15 residues. Germline values: CDR1 SQVTM, CDR2 ANQGSEA. Trimming cost V 0 bases and J 7 bases, with 18 bases left between them.

The chain joins TRBV5-5 to TRBJ2-7; the D is unclear. The germline gives CDR1 SGHKS, CDR2 YYEKEE (reference sequence). V gave up 0 bases and J gave up 5 bases, with 15 bases separating them. The CDR3 totals 15 residues. The CDR3 nucleotides are TGTGCCAGCAGCTTGGTTGGCAGGCTCCCCGACGAGCAGTACTTC. It is translated as CASSLVGRLPDEQYF.

The chain has TRBV10-2 and TRBJ2-7; D gene ambiguous. The CDR3 consists of 16 residues. Germline lookup yields CDR1 WSHSY and CDR2 SAAADI. Trimming pared 0 bases from V and 0 bases from J, leaving 12 bases between. CDR3 coding DNA: TGCGCCAGCAGTGAGTCTCCGGGTGTGAACTCCTACGAGCAGTACTTC. This gives the protein CASSESPGVNSYEQYF.

The rearrangement uses TRBV30 and TRBJ2-2; no firm D call. The CDR3 is 13 amino acids. Deletions cut 8 bases from V and 2 bases from J, with 12 bases between. The germline gives CDR1 GTSNPN, CDR2 SVGIG (reference sequence). The CDR3 sequence is CAGKPQNTGELFF. In nucleotides, the CDR3 is TGTGCCGGGAAACCCCAAAACACCGGGGAGCTGTTTTTT.

The rearrangement uses TRBV29-1 and TRBJ2-1, with TRBD2 matching 9 bases. The CDR3 consists of 13 residues. V lost 7 bases, J lost 4 bases, and 5 bases stayed unmatched. From germline, CDR1 is SQVTM and CDR2 ANQGSEA. The CDR3 reads CSALAGGYNEQFF. Here the CDR3 DNA reads TGCAGCGCCCTGGCGGGAGGGTACAATGAGCAGTTCTTC.

This chain joins TRBV5-1 and TRBJ2-5; 12 bases line up with TRBD2. The germline V gene has CDR1 SGHRS and CDR2 YFSETQ. This CDR3 spans 17 amino acids. J gave up 3 bases and V 3 bases, and 9 bases lay outside the gene matches. CDR3 DNA: TGCGCCAGCAGCTCGACTGGACTAGCGGGACCTGAAGAGACCCAGTACTTC. This gives the protein CASSSTGLAGPEETQYF.

The V and J genes are TRBV28 and TRBJ2-1; TRBD2 aligns across 8 bases. The CDR3 extends over 16 amino acids. V was clipped by 2 bases and J by 1 base; unmatched bases: 4. From germline, CDR1 is MDHEN and CDR2 SYDVKM. The DNA for the CDR3 is TGTGCCAGCAGTTTACAAGCGGGAGCATCCTACAATGAGCAGTTCTTC. Protein: CASSLQAGASYNEQFF. Using reference TRBV28 and TRBJ2-1 for the parts outside the CDR3, the full variable domain is DVKVTQSSRYLVKRTGEKVFLECVQDMDHENMFWYRQDPGLGLRLIYFSYDVKMKEKGDIPEGYSVSREKKERFSLILESASTNQTSMYLCASSLQAGASYNEQFFGPGTRLTVL.

This clone was seen a single time. The gene calls are TRBV9 and TRBJ2-3, with a weak D call TRBD1 (5 bases). Per germline, CDR1 SGDLS and CDR2 YYNGEE. V dropped 3 bases and J dropped 0 bases, with 14 bases sitting between them. The CDR3 sequence is 16 residues long. The CDR3 nucleotides read TGTGCCAGCAGCGAGGAGACAGCTCCTAGCACAGATACGCAGTATTTT. It codes for CASSEETAPSTDTQYF.

The chain joins TRBV28 to TRBJ2-3; a possible D gene is TRBD2 (6 bases). Germline V CDR1 and CDR2: MDHEN, SYDVKM. This CDR3 comprises 12 residues. The germline V and J ends were trimmed by 7 bases and 4 bases, with 9 bases remaining between them. The CDR3 nucleotides are TGTGCCAGCATGGAGGGCGCAGATACGCAGTATTTT. Translated, it gives CASMEGADTQYF.

This clone was seen a handful of times. Here the CDR3 reads CASRGYYGYTF. In DNA form, the CDR3 reads TGTGCCAGCAGAGGATACTATGGCTACACCTTC. V is TRBV6-5 and J is TRBJ1-2; no definite D call. Trimming removed 6 bases at V and 3 bases at J, with 5 bases between. The length of the CDR3 is 11 residues. Germline V gives CDR1 MNHEY, CDR2 SVGAGI.

This clone was detected only once. At the DNA level, this CDR3 is encoded by other sequences in the same sample as well. The rearrangement joins TRBV29-1 to TRBJ2-3; TRBD2 is a possible D gene (5 bases). Germline V lookup: CDR1 SQVTM, CDR2 ANQGSEA. The V gene lost 4 bases and the J gene lost 0 bases, with 11 bases spanning the gap. The CDR3 contains 14 residues. The CDR3 is CSVAPRGSTDTQYF. The CDR3 DNA reads as TGCAGCGTTGCACCTCGAGGGAGCACAGATACGCAGTATTTT.

The V and J genes are TRBV7-2 and TRBJ1-5, with D tentatively TRBD1 (5 bases). Germline loops: CDR1 SGHTA, CDR2 FQGNSA. CDR3 length: 13 residues. V lost 3 bases and J 4 bases, leaving 7 bases between the germline ends. DNA for the CDR3: TGTGCCAGCAGCTTCGGGGGGAATCAGCCCCAGCATTTT. The encoded protein is CASSFGGNQPQHF.

Regarding this clone: The sample carries other DNA sequences with the same CDR3. The DNA for the CDR3 is TGTGCCAGCAGCTTAGCAGGTGACTATGGCTACACCTTC. This encodes CASSLAGDYGYTF. This rearrangement joins TRBV7-9 to TRBJ1-2; D ambiguous. The germline V gene has CDR1 SEHNR and CDR2 FQNEAQ (reference sequence). The CDR3 has 13 amino acids. Trimming cost V 0 bases and J 3 bases, with 5 bases left between them.